The present T cell receptor (beta chain) was sequenced within a study of beta chain features in type 1 diabetes (dated by TCRdb to between 2017 and 2018). About the full investigation: No differences in mean age, gender distribution, total cell number or subset yield were found between patients and healthy donors. In the study, recently diagnosed type 1 diabetes patients and matched healthy donors were compared on the TCRB repertoires of their sorted circulating CD4+ T cell subsets. A total of 107,917,701 sorted cells were examined across all samples, and the number of cells per subset was strongly correlated with RNA yield. Whereas all 30 or so donors provided naive and central memory subsets, regulatory and stem cell-like memory subsets were isolated from just 8 patients and roughly 8 healthy donors. Overall study outcomes, separate from this receptor: In all four CD4+ subsets, TCRB CDR3 length was moderately but significantly shorter in type 1 diabetes patients. Because cDNA rather than genomic DNA was sequenced, highly expressing activated cells could have been over-represented, although no difference in activation and CD3 levels was found between groups. PCR may preferentially amplify shorter templates, but because patient and control samples were amplified and corrected together, any resulting skew would affect both groups equally. Naive, central memory and regulatory TCRB repertoires appeared more similar among patients than among healthy donors. At VDJ recombination sites, type 1 diabetes patients had fewer insertions and more deleted nucleotides, which implies abnormalities in thymic rearrangement. HLA sub-analyses involved small numbers of individuals, so any influence of HLA type on TCRB rearrangement remained unresolved.

The germline V gene encodes CDR1 SQVTM and CDR2 ANQGSEA. Reading from cysteine to phenylalanine, the CDR3 counts 14 amino acids. Kept here is only the CDR3 DNA, which spans 42 bases and is read in frame from base 1. Clipping removes 4 bases from V and 3 bases from J, with 5 as the unmatched junction base count. Each donor gave one peripheral blood draw, roughly 0.11 L on average, collected into heparinised tubes. A BD FACSAria II was used to sort naive, central memory, regulatory and stem cell-like memory CD4+ T cells with a panel that included CD45RO, CCR7, CD25, CD127, CD95 and CD27. All sorted populations exceeded 95% purity. PBMCs were isolated right away by Lymphoprep density gradient centrifugation and were stained directly, without culture. To minimize batch effects, samples were stained and sorted in pairs, one healthy donor with one patient per experiment. Comments on this clone: The antigen it recognizes is unknown. No much larger clonotype is one base removed from it; base qualities were not supplied.

The entire isolated RNA was reverse transcribed using the High Capacity cDNA Reverse Transcription Kit, and thus expressed TCRB transcripts were sequenced. Deep immunoSEQ sequencing was applied to naive, central memory and regulatory T cell samples, giving an average of about 3.7 million total reads per sample. Sorted cells were lysed in RLT buffer, and RNA was extracted using DNase-treated RNeasy Micro or Mini kits according to cell number. To prevent cross-contamination, each cell subset was processed individually, whereas patient and healthy donor samples were processed jointly. Using the immunoSEQ multiplex PCR, TCRB sequences were amplified from cDNA into 87-bp fragments spanning the CDR3 region. Sequencing of the amplicons was done on the Illumina HiSeq platform. Turning to the authors' computational methods: PCR bias was corrected computationally using synthetic template baselines, and reads within Hamming distance 2 were collapsed, with unmergeable singletons discarded. By aligning reads against IMGT, V, D and J genes, CDR3 length, and insertions or deletions at six rearrangement sites were assigned. Within each subset, clonotype counts were normalized to sorted cell number, and only after that were true diversity and Gini coefficients computed with the tcR R package. The overlap coefficient, calculated on TCRB nucleotide sequences, was used to quantify repertoire sharing. Out-of-frame TCRB sequences from naive cells were analyzed as a proxy for the pre-selection repertoire. TCRdb carries this immuneACCESS record with in-frame sequences only. Its versions omit some clonotypes, under half of them owing to an unresolved V gene in the studies checked, with the rest unexplained. The DNA gave D and trimming, while V, J and clone size come from that table. Present in this sample are around 300,000 clones, more than 9.5% of which were seen just once. Of the sample, around 0.015% is held by the ten largest clones.

This TCR was recovered from a young woman in good health. Here the chain combines TRBV29-1 and TRBJ2-7, and 11 bases in between align with TRBD2. The sample comprised naive CD4+ T cells from blood. Explained via the paper, the cell subset or site label denotes: true naive CD4+ T cells. CDR3 loop: CSVGLLAGGYEQYF. The DNA sequence is TGCAGCGTTGGGCTCCTAGCGGGAGGCTACGAGCAGTACTTC.